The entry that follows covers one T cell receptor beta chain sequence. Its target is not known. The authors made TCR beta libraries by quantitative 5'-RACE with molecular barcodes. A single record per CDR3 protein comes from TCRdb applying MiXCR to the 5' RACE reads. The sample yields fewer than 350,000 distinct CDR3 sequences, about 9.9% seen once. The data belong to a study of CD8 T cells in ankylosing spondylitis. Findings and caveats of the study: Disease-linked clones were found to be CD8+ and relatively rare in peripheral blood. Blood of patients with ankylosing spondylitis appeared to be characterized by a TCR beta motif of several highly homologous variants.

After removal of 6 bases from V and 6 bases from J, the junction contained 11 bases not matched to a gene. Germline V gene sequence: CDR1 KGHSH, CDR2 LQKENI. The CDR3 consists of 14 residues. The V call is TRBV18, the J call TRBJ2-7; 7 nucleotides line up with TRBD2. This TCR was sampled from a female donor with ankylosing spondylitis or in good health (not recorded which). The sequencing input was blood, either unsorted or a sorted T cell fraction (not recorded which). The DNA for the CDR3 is TGTGCCAGCTCCTTACCGACTAGCTTTCGCGAGCAGTACTTC. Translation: CASSLPTSFREQYF.